Each of the 30 T cell receptor beta chains below was sequenced from the same sample in a study of tumor-infiltrating lymphocytes in primary liver carcinoma. Total RNA amounting to approximately 460 ng was the source from which TCR beta cDNA was made with a constant-region primer. Generation of the TCR beta libraries relied on three nested multiplex PCR rounds using slightly modified ARM-PCR. It was with TRBV1-TRBV30 forward primers and a C-beta reverse primer that the first two PCR rounds were run, at roughly 10 cycles each. TCRdb re-derived calls from the multiplex PCR reads in MiXCR, one entry per CDR3 protein. The table shows 25,000 to 35,000 distinct CDR3 sequences, with approximately 80% occurring only once. Unsorted bulk tissue of about 19-31 mg yielded co-extracted RNA and DNA. The sample consisted of liver tumor tissue from sampling region 5. Stated subset: tumor region T5, tumor centre. The receptors derive from a man aged 35 to 55 with primary liver carcinoma and hepatitis B virus infection.

The chain uses TRBV12-3 or TRBV12-4 and TRBJ2-7; 11 nucleotides match TRBD1. This CDR3 is built from 15 residues. Trimming at V came to 7 bases and at J to 6 bases, leaving 11 bases not matched to a gene. The CDR3 reads CASNSGQGANFEQYF. The CDR3 nucleotides are TGTGCCAGCAATTCAGGACAGGGGGCCAACTTCGAGCAGTACTTC.

The sample holds one count of this clonotype. One end of the junction is discordant with germline, which a read error may explain. CDR3 nucleotide sequence: TGTGCCATCAGCTTTACAGGGGTTACCGGGGAAATGTTTTTT. Protein: CAISFTGVTGEMFF. The chain couples TRBV11-1 to TRBJ2-2; 7 nucleotides line up with TRBD1. Germline V gene sequence: CDR1 SGHAT, CDR2 FQDESV (reference sequence). The CDR3 runs to 14 residues.

The chain uses TRBV10-3 and TRBJ2-7; 16 bases map to TRBD2. With 7 bases clipped from V and 4 bases from J, the junction kept 16 bases outside the gene matches. The CDR3 runs to 19 residues. CDR1 is ENHRY, CDR2 SYGVKD, per germline. CDR3: CAITIRSGLAGGFPYEQYF. CDR3 nucleotide sequence: TGTGCCATCACCATACGATCGGGACTAGCGGGAGGGTTCCCTTACGAGCAGTACTTC.

The chain is built from TRBV6-1 and TRBJ2-6, with D unresolved. CDR1 and CDR2 from the germline V gene are MNHNS and SASEGT. V dropped 8 bases and J dropped 4 bases, with 21 bases sitting between them. This CDR3 is built from 17 residues. The CDR3 nucleotides are TGTGCCAGCGGTGTAGGACCGGCCTTGGGCGGGGCCAACGTCCTGACTTTC. Translating it yields CASGVGPALGGANVLTF.

V and J are TRBV12-3 or TRBV12-4 and TRBJ1-2; D may be TRBD1 (6 bases). This CDR3 comprises 13 residues. V was trimmed by 5 bases and J by 8 bases, leaving 15 bases between them. The CDR3 sequence is CASSLRGAVGYTF. In nucleotides, the CDR3 is TGTGCCAGCAGTCTGAGGGGGGCGGTGGGCTACACCTTC.

The sample holds many counts of this clonotype. This chain links TRBV12-3 or TRBV12-4 with TRBJ1-6; TRBD1 aligns across 10 bases. V trimming: 5 bases; J trimming: 10 bases; junction bases outside the gene matches: 5. CDR3 length: 14 amino acids. The CDR3 coding sequence is TGTGCCAGCAGTACGGGACAGGGGATCTCACCCCTCCACTTT. Amino acid sequence: CASSTGQGISPLHF.

The chain employs TRBV11-2 and TRBJ2-3; D is unclear. The CDR3 sequence is 12 residues long. Germline loops: CDR1 SGHAT, CDR2 FQNNGV. The germline V and J ends were trimmed by 5 bases and 8 bases, with 11 bases remaining between them. DNA for the CDR3: TGTGCCAGCAGCGCCGGCACGGGTACGCAGTATTTT. Translating gives CASSAGTGTQYF.

The chain has TRBV10-2 and TRBJ2-5; D is possibly TRBD2 (5 bases). The CDR3 consists of 12 residues. Germline V gene data show CDR1 as WSHSY and CDR2 as SAAADI. CDR3 DNA: TGCGTCGTCGGGAATTCGAGCGGGACCCAGTACTTC. This sequence encodes CVVGNSSGTQYF.

This clonotype has only a few counts. This chain connects TRBV11-2 to TRBJ2-1; TRBD2 matches at 7 bases. The V and J ends lost 2 bases and 9 bases, in that order; junction bases with no gene match: 16. The CDR3 totals 17 residues. Germline loops: CDR1 SGHAT, CDR2 FQNNGV. Here the CDR3 reads CASSLFPPGGAGGEQFF. Written as DNA, the CDR3 is TGTGCCAGCAGCTTATTTCCACCGGGGGGAGCCGGTGGTGAGCAGTTCTTC.

In regard to this clonotype: The junction and the germline gene differ at one end; a read error may be behind it. CDR3 DNA sequence: TGCACCAGCAGCTTATCAGCGAACGCCGGGGAGCTGTTTTTT. It yields the protein CTSSLSANAGELFF. The rearrangement uses TRBV5-1 and TRBJ2-2; D is unresolved. This CDR3 has 14 residues. Germline V CDR1 and CDR2: SGHRS, YFSETQ.

Of note for this clonotype: The conserved phenylalanine or tryptophan is not found at the CDR3 terminus, so this likely reflects a read error. The chain employs TRBV6-2 or TRBV6-3 and TRBJ2-1; perhaps TRBD2 as D (6 bases). Germline V gene data show CDR1 as MNHEY and CDR2 as SVGEGT. The CDR3 extends over 24 amino acids. V was cut by 6 bases and J by 5 bases, with 44 bases left in between. CDR3 DNA sequence: TGTGCCAGCAGCTACCCGCGGTCCGGCGGGATGATCTCCTATCGACATGACCGAGACAATGAGCAGTTCCTC. This gives the protein CASSYPRSGGMISYRHDRDNEQFL.

The CDR3 is CASSLIGANEQFF. The CDR3 DNA reads as TGTGCCAGCAGCTTAATCGGAGCTAATGAGCAGTTCTTC. The chain joins TRBV11-2 to TRBJ2-1; D remains unclear. CDR3 size: 13 residues. Germline V lookup: CDR1 SGHAT, CDR2 FQNNGV. Deletions cut 2 bases from V and 7 bases from J, with 9 bases between.

A note on this clonotype: Mismatch with germline at one junction end may stem from a read error. V is TRBV4-2 and J is TRBJ1-2, with D tentatively TRBD1 (6 bases). CDR1 and CDR2 from the germline V gene are LGHNA and YNFKEQ. The CDR3 loop spans 16 amino acids. The CDR3 nucleotides are TGTGCCATCAGCCAAGATCGACAGGAGGGGTTCTATGGCTACACCTTC. This encodes CAISQDRQEGFYGYTF.

Details on this clonotype: One base away lies a much larger clone, so this may be a sequencing read error. J is TRBJ2-1 and V is TRBV28, with 8 bases aligning to TRBD2. This CDR3 is built from 14 residues. The V gene's germline CDR1 is MDHEN and CDR2 SYDVKM. CDR3 in amino acids: CDSSRTGGSNEQFF. Written as DNA, the CDR3 is TGTGACAGCTCTAGAACGGGAGGGAGCAATGAGCAGTTCTTC.

This clonotype has only a few counts. The conserved closing phenylalanine or tryptophan is absent in this CDR3, likely reflecting a read error. The chain has TRBV6-5 and TRBJ1-2, with 8 nucleotides matching TRBD1. The germline gives CDR1 MNHEY, CDR2 SVGAGI. With 6 bases clipped from V and 8 bases from J, the junction kept 8 bases outside the gene matches. The CDR3 consists of 13 residues. The CDR3 nucleotides are TGTGCCAGCAGAAATGACAGGGGAAGAGGCTACACCTCC. The encoded protein is CASRNDRGRGYTS.

A note on this clonotype: Germline and junction disagree at one end, which may indicate a read error. The chain is built from TRBV6-1 and TRBJ2-1; TRBD1 agrees at 8 bases. CDR3 length equals 15 residues. Germline V gives CDR1 MNHNS, CDR2 SASEGT. CDR3 region: CVSNARCGQGGEQFF. The CDR3 DNA reads TGTGTCAGCAATGCGCGGTGCGGACAGGGCGGTGAGCAGTTCTTC.

On this clonotype itself: This likely comes from a read error, as the CDR3 has no conserved phenylalanine or tryptophan at its end. The chain links TRBV6-6 to TRBJ2-7, with 7 bases identical to TRBD2. Looked up from germline, CDR1 is MNHNY and CDR2 is SVGAGI (reference sequence). This CDR3 comprises 17 residues. The CDR3 DNA is TGTGCCAGCAGATACTCGGCTGTGCGCGGGAGTGCACACGAGCAGTACCTC. Its translation is CASRYSAVRGSAHEQYL.

Comments on this clonotype: At one of its ends the junction is not consistent with the germline gene, which may arise from a read error. This chain joins TRBV6-2 or TRBV6-3 and TRBJ1-2; maybe TRBD1 (6 bases). The CDR3 runs to 13 residues. CDR1 and CDR2 (germline): MNHEY, SVGEGT. This CDR3 reads CASSYLDSYGYTF. The DNA for the CDR3 is TGTGCCAGCAGTTACCTGGACAGCTATGGTTACACCTTC.

This clonotype was counted only a few times. This CDR3 is missing its conserved last phenylalanine or tryptophan, likely due to a read error. V is TRBV5-6 and J is TRBJ2-2, with D possibly matching TRBD2 (5 bases). Germline loops: CDR1 SGHDT, CDR2 YYEEEE. This CDR3 is 16 amino acids long. Deletions cut 4 bases from V and 6 bases from J, with 19 bases between. The CDR3 region is CASSLGWERAAGELFL. In DNA form, the CDR3 reads TGTGCCAGCAGCCTCGGGTGGGAGAGAGCGGCCGGGGAGCTGTTTCTT.

This clonotype showed up just a few times. V and J are TRBV19 and TRBJ2-5; no reliable D call. The CDR3 spans 13 residues. The ends were cut back, 2 bases at V and 2 bases at J, with 6 bases in the middle. Germline values: CDR1 LNHDA, CDR2 SQIVND (reference sequence). DNA of the CDR3: TGTGCCAGTAGTATAAGCTTACAAGAGACCCAGTACTTC. It specifies CASSISLQETQYF.

Only one count was recorded for this clonotype. Since no conserved phenylalanine or tryptophan closes the CDR3, a read error is the likely cause. The chain carries TRBV29-1 and TRBJ2-5; tentatively, D is TRBD1 (6 bases). Germline V gene lookup returns CDR1 SQVTM and CDR2 ANQGSEA. This CDR3 has 13 amino acids. CDR3 residues: CSVEGTPKETQYL. The CDR3 nucleotides are TGCAGTGTTGAAGGGACACCCAAAGAGACCCAGTACCTC.

This clonotype was recorded at least ten times. A much more abundant neighbour one base away suggests this may be a read error. This chain uses TRBV11-1 with TRBJ2-7; TRBD1 matches at 8 bases. With 5 bases clipped from V and 9 bases from J, the junction kept 12 bases outside the gene matches. CDR1 is SGHAT, CDR2 FQDESV, per germline (reference sequence). The CDR3 runs 14 residues. Here the CDR3 DNA reads TGTGCCAGCAGCCCCGGACAGGGTTCAGGCGGGCAGTACTTC. Protein product: CASSPGQGSGGQYF.

This clonotype occurred a few times. Compared with germline, one end of the junction differs, possibly owing to a read error. V usage is TRBV5-4 and J usage is TRBJ2-2, with TRBD1 as a possible D gene (5 bases). Germline CDR1 SGHNT, CDR2 YYREEE (reference sequence). CDR3 length equals 16 residues. The CDR3 nucleotides read TGTGCCAGCAGCTTAGTTCCAGGGTCGAAAACCGGGGAGCTGTTTTTT. Protein sequence: CASSLVPGSKTGELFF.

Notes on this clonotype: Relative to the germline gene, one junction end is altered; a read error may explain this. This sequence joins TRBV7-9 and TRBJ1-2; D call uncertain. This CDR3 is 16 amino acids long. Germline CDR1 is SEHNR and CDR2 is FQNEAQ (reference sequence). DNA for the CDR3: TGTGCCAGCAACCCCGAGGGCAGGCTGTCCAAGTATGGTTACACCTTC. It yields the protein CASNPEGRLSKYGYTF.

On this clonotype itself: Compared with germline, one end of the junction differs, possibly owing to a read error. The V gene is TRBV11-2, the J gene TRBJ2-2; tentative D call: TRBD2 (6 bases). CDR3 size: 15 residues. Germline-derived CDR1 and CDR2 are SGHAT and FQNNGV. CDR3 DNA sequence: TGTGCCAGCAGTTCTGCGGGATCGAACACCGGGGAGCCGTTTTTT. This codes for CASSSAGSNTGEPFF.

The rearrangement links TRBV28 to TRBJ1-2; maybe TRBD1 (5 bases). CDR3 size: 14 residues. The V end was cut by 5 bases, the J end by 7 bases, with 17 bases between. Germline V CDR1 and CDR2: MDHEN, SYDVKM. This chain's CDR3 is CASSLAGAGRGYTF. The CDR3 DNA reads as TGTGCCAGCAGTCTCGCCGGGGCAGGACGTGGCTACACCTTC.

This clonotype was counted a single time. Mismatch with germline at one junction end may stem from a read error. V usage is TRBV12-3 or TRBV12-4 and J usage is TRBJ1-2; no reliable D call. This CDR3 contains 14 residues. CDR3 residues: CASSIRGSSYGCTF. The CDR3, as DNA: TGTGCCAGCAGTATTCGTGGGAGTAGCTATGGCTGCACCTTC.

This clonotype was detected a few times. A read error may be the cause here, since a much bigger clone is one base away. The gene calls are TRBV28 and TRBJ2-1; perhaps TRBD1 as D (5 bases). Trimming pared 2 bases from V and 0 bases from J, leaving 8 bases between. This CDR3 comprises 15 residues. In germline, CDR1 is MDHEN, CDR2 SYDVKM. The CDR3 is CASSLEQGSYNEQFF. The CDR3, as DNA: TGTGCCAGCAGTTTAGAGCAGGGCTCCTACAATGAGCAGTTCTTC.

There are a few counts of this clonotype. The rearrangement links TRBV7-2 to TRBJ2-1, with D possibly TRBD2 on 5 matching bases. The CDR3 extends over 17 amino acids. Deletions cut 5 bases from V and 2 bases from J, with 19 bases between. CDR1 and CDR2 from the germline V gene are SGHTA and FQGNSA. This CDR3 reads CASSPRSMVATYNEQFF. In nucleotides, the CDR3 is TGTGCCAGCAGCCCCCGTAGTATGGTAGCGACCTACAATGAGCAGTTCTTC.

Remarks on this clonotype: The germline gene is not matched at one end of the junction; a read error may be the cause. This chain joins TRBV11-2 and TRBJ2-7; D gene unclear. This CDR3 has 13 amino acids. Germline CDR1 is SGHAT and CDR2 is FQNNGV. As DNA, the CDR3 is TGTGCAAGCAGCACACTGGTTGGAAACGAGCAGTATTTC. It yields the protein CASSTLVGNEQYF.